One sample yielded the 10 T cell receptor beta chains listed below, sequenced in a study of PD-1 blockade in classical Hodgkin lymphoma. The repertoire was sequenced with immunoSEQ multiplex PCR; TCRdb's copy has only in-frame clones and lacks some. The sample holds 20,000 or so clones, around 75% seen once. All trial patients relapsed after autologous stem cell transplantation. The sample consisted of peripheral blood mononuclear cells (PBMCs), taken before the second cycle of nivolumab. These receptors originate from a human donor with classical Hodgkin lymphoma.

The chain couples TRBV18 to TRBJ2-3, with D maybe TRBD2 (6 bases). The CDR3 has 13 residues. Germline loops: CDR1 KGHSH, CDR2 LQKENI. The ends were cut back, 6 bases at V and 8 bases at J, with 15 bases in the middle. CDR3 in amino acids: CASSPGGNPTQYF. As DNA, the CDR3 is TGTGCCAGCTCCCCCGGCGGGAACCCTACGCAGTATTTT.

V usage is TRBV4-1 and J usage is TRBJ2-2; possibly TRBD1 for D (6 bases). Germline V gives CDR1 MGHRA, CDR2 YSYEKL. The CDR3 sequence is 17 residues long. V was cut by 0 bases and J by 5 bases, with 16 bases left in between. CDR3 DNA sequence: TGCGCCAGCAGCCAAGACGATGGGGGCTTTAGGACCGGGGAGCTGTTTTTT. Translated, it gives CASSQDDGGFRTGELFF.

The rearrangement uses TRBV19 and TRBJ2-7; D assignment may be TRBD1 or TRBD2 (5 bases each). The CDR3 has 15 amino acids. CDR1 LNHDA and CDR2 SQIVND come from the germline V gene (reference sequence). Trimming removed 5 bases at V and 5 bases at J, with 19 bases between. The CDR3 is CASSPSGTGKDEQYF. CDR3 DNA: TGTGCCAGTAGTCCCTCCGGGACCGGGAAAGACGAGCAGTACTTC.

The chain recombines TRBV7-2 with TRBJ2-1; no clear D gene. The V gene lost 4 bases and the J gene lost 9 bases, with 13 bases spanning the gap. The CDR3 has 13 amino acids. Germline values: CDR1 SGHTA, CDR2 FQGNSA. The CDR3 nucleotides are TGTGCCAGCAGCTCCCGTCTTGCCGCTGAGCAGTTCTTC. Translating gives CASSSRLAAEQFF.

V and J are TRBV5-1 and TRBJ2-1; 10 bases map to TRBD2. Germline CDR1 is SGHRS and CDR2 is YFSETQ. The junction had 3 bases not matched to a gene; V was cut back by 2 bases and J by 4 bases. The length of the CDR3 is 15 residues. CDR3 nucleotides: TGCGCCAGCAGCTTAGCGGGGGGGCGATACAATGAGCAGTTCTTC. Residues: CASSLAGGRYNEQFF. The variable domain in full, with the rest retrieved from reference TRBV5-1 and TRBJ2-1, is KAGVTQTPRYLIKTRGQQVTLSCSPISGHRSVSWYQQTPGQGLQFLFEYFSETQRNKGNFPGRFSGRQFSNSRSEMNVSTLELGDSALYLCASSLAGGRYNEQFFGPGTRLTVL.

This clone was observed a few times. The rearrangement links TRBV14 to TRBJ2-5, with D perhaps TRBD1 (5 bases). Germline V CDR1 and CDR2: SGHDN, FVKESK. CDR3 length: 15 residues. V was pared by 1 base and J by 4 bases, with 13 bases between. CDR3 sequence reads: CASSQVSGMVETQYF. CDR3 bases: TGTGCCAGCAGCCAAGTGTCAGGGATGGTAGAGACCCAGTACTTC.

This clone was counted between two and nine times. The rearrangement joins TRBV25-1 to TRBJ1-5; unclear D gene. CDR1 is MGHDK, CDR2 SYGVNS, per germline. V lost 3 bases, J lost 9 bases, and 9 bases lay in between. The CDR3 length is 12 residues. In DNA form, the CDR3 reads TGTGCCAGCAGTGACGGGTTGAGGCCCCAGCATTTT. Translation gives CASSDGLRPQHF. Supplemented by reference TRBV25-1 and TRBJ1-5, the full variable domain reads EADIYQTPRYLVIGTGKKITLECSQTMGHDKMYWYQQDPGMELHLIHYSYGVNSTEKGDLSSESTVSRIRTEHFPLTLESARPSHTSQYLCASSDGLRPQHFGDGTRLSIL.

The V call is TRBV28, the J call TRBJ1-2; 7 bases are shared with TRBD1. Trimming cost V 8 bases and J 8 bases; bases outside gene matches: 11. The CDR3 extends over 13 amino acids. Germline V lookup: CDR1 MDHEN, CDR2 SYDVKM. The DNA of the CDR3 is TGTGCCAGCGGGAGACAGGGCCTAGGGGGCTACACCTTC. It encodes CASGRQGLGGYTF.

The rearrangement links TRBV19 to TRBJ2-7, with D perhaps matching TRBD1 (6 bases). The germline V gene encodes CDR1 LNHDA and CDR2 SQIVND (reference sequence). The CDR3 contains 13 residues. V gave up 9 bases and J gave up 4 bases, with 16 bases separating them. The CDR3 loop reads CASSGTHQYEQYF. CDR3 nucleotides: TGTGCCAGCTCCGGGACACACCAATACGAGCAGTACTTC. Together with reference TRBV19 and TRBJ2-7, the CDR3 gives the full variable domain: DGGITQSPKYLFRKEGQNVTLSCEQNLNHDAMYWYRQDPGQGLRLIYYSQIVNDFQKGDIAEGYSVSREKKESFPLTVTSAQKNPTAFYLCASSGTHQYEQYFGPGTRLTVT.

The rearrangement uses TRBV18 and TRBJ1-5, with D hard to call. The CDR3 is 13 amino acids. The germline V gene encodes CDR1 KGHSH and CDR2 LQKENI. V was shortened by 2 bases and J by 6 bases, with 8 bases between the two germline ends. CDR3 amino acids: CASSPTVGQPQHF. The CDR3 DNA sequence: TGTGCCAGCTCACCAACCGTTGGTCAGCCCCAGCATTTT.